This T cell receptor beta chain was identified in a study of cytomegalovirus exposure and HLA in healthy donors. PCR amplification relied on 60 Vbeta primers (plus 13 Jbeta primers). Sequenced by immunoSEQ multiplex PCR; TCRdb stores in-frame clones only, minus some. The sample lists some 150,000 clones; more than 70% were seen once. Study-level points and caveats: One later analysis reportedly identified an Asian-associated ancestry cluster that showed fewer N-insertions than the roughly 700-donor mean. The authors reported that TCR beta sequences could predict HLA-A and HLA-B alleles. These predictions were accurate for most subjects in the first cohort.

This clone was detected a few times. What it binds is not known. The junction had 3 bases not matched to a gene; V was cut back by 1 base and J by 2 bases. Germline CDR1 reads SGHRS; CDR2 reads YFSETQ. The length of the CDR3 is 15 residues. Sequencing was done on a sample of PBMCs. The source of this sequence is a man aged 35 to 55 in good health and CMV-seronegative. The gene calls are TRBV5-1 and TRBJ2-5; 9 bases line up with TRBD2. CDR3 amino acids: CASSLLRGGQETQYF. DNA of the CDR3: TGCGCCAGCAGCTTGCTGCGGGGGGGGCAAGAGACCCAGTACTTC.